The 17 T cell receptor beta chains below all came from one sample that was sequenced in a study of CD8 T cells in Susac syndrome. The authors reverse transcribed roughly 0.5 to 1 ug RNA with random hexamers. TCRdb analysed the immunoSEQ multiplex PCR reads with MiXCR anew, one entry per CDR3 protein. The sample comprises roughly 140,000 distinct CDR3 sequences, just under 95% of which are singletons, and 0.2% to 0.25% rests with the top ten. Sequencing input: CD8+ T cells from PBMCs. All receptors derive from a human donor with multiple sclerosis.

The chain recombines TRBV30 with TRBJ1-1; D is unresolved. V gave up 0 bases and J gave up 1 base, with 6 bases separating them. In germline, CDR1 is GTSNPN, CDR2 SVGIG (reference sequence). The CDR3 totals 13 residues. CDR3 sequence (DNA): TGTGCCTGGAGTGTAACTTCGAACACTGAAGCTTTCTTT. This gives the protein CAWSVTSNTEAFF.

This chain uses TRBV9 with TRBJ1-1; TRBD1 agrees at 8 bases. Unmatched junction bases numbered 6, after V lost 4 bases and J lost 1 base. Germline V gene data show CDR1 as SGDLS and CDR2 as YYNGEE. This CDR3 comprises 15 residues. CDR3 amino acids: CASSPAGTGNTEAFF. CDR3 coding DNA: TGTGCCAGCAGCCCTGCTGGGACAGGGAACACTGAAGCTTTCTTT. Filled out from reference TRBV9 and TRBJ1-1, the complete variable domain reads DSGVTQTPKHLITATGQRVTLRCSPRSGDLSVYWYQQSLDQGLQFLIQYYNGEERAKGNILERFSAQQFPDLHSELNLSSLELGDSALYFCASSPAGTGNTEAFFGQGTRLTVV.

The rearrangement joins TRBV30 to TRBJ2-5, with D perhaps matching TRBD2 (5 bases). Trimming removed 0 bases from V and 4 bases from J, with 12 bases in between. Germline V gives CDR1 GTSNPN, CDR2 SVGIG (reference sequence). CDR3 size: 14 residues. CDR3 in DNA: TGTGCCTGGAGTGTCGACTTAGGGAGAGAGACCCAGTACTTC. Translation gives CAWSVDLGRETQYF.

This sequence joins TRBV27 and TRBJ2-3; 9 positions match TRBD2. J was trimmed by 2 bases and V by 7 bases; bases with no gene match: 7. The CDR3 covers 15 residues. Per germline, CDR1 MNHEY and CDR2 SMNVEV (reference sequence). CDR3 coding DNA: TGTGCCAGCACCTATAGCGGGGGATCCACAGATACGCAGTATTTT. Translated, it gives CASTYSGGSTDTQYF.

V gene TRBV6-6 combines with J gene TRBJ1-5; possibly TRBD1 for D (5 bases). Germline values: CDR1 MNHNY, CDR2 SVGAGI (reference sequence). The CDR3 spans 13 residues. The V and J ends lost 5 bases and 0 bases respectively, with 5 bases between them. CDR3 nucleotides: TGTGCCAGCAGTCAGGGTAGCAATCAGCCCCAGCATTTT. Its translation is CASSQGSNQPQHF.

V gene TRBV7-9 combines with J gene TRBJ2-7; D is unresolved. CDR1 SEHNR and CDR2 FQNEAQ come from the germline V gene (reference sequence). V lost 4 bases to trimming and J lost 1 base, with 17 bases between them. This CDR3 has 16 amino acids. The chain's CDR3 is CASSSQEWTASYEQYF. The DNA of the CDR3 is TGTGCCAGCAGCTCCCAGGAGTGGACCGCGTCCTACGAGCAGTACTTC. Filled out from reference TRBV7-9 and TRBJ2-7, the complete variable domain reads DTGVSQNPRHKITKRGQNVTFRCDPISEHNRLYWYRQTLGQGPEFLTYFQNEAQLEKSRLLSDRFSAERPKGSFSTLEIQRTEQGDSAMYLCASSSQEWTASYEQYFGPGTRLTVT.

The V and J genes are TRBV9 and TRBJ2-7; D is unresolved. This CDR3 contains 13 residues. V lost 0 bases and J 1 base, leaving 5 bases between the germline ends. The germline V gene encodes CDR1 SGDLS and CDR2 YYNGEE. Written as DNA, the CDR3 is TGTGCCAGCAGCGTAGGATGGTCCTACGAGCAGTACTTC. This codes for CASSVGWSYEQYF.

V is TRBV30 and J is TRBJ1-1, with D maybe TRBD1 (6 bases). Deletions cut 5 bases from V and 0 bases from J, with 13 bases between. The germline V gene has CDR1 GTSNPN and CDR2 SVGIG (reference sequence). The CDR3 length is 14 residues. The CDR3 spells CAWGQPIMNTEAFF. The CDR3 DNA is TGTGCCTGGGGACAGCCGATCATGAACACTGAAGCTTTCTTT.

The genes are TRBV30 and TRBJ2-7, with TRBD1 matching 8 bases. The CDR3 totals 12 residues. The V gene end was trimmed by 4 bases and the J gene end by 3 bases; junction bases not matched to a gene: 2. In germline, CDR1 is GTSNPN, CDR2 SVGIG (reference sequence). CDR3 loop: CAWNRGVYEQYF. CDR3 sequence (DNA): TGTGCCTGGAACAGGGGGGTCTACGAGCAGTACTTC.

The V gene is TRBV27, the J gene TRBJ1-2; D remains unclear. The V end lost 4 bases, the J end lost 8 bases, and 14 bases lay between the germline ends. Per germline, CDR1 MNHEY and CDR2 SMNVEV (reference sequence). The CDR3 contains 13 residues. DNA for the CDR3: TGTGCCAGCAGTTCGGACTGGTCACAGGGCTACACCTTC. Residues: CASSSDWSQGYTF.

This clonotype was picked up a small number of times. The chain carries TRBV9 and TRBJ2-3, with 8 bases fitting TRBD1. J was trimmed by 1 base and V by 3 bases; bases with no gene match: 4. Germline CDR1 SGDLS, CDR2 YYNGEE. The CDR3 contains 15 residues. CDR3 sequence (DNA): TGTGCCAGCAGCGCGACAGGGGACCGCACAGATACGCAGTATTTT. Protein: CASSATGDRTDTQYF.

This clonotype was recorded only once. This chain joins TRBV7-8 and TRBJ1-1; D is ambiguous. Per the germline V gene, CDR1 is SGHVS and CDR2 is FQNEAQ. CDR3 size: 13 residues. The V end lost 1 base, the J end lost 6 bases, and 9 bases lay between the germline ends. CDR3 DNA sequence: TGTGCCAGCAGCTTAGGGTCCTGGCCTGAAGCTTTCTTT. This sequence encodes CASSLGSWPEAFF.

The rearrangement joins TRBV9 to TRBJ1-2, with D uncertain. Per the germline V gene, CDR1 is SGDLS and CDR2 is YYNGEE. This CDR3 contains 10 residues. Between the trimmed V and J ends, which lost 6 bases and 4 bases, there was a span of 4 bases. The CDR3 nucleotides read TGTGCCAGCATGGGCTATGGCTACACCTTC. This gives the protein CASMGYGYTF. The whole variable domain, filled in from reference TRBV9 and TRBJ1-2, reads DSGVTQTPKHLITATGQRVTLRCSPRSGDLSVYWYQQSLDQGLQFLIQYYNGEERAKGNILERFSAQQFPDLHSELNLSSLELGDSALYFCASMGYGYTFGSGTRLTVV.

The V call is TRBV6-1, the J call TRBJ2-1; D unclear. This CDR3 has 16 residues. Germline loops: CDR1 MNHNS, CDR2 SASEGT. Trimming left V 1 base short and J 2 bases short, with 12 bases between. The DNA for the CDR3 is TGTGCCAGCAGTGAAGTGGGGTCACTGGCCTACAATGAGCAGTTCTTC. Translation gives CASSEVGSLAYNEQFF.

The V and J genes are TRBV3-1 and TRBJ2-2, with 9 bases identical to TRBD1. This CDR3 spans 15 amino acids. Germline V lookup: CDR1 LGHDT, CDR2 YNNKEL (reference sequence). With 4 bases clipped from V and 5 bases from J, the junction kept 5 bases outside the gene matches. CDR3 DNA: TGTGCCAGCAGCCTAGGGACAGGGAGGACCGGGGAGCTGTTTTTT. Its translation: CASSLGTGRTGELFF.

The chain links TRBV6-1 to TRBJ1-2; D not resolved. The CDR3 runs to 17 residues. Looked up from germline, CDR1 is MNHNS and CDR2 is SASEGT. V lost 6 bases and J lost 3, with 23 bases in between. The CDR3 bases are TGTGCCAGCAGCCCCCTGTTTAAGGCGAGCCAAGACTATGGCTACACCTTC. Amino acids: CASSPLFKASQDYGYTF.

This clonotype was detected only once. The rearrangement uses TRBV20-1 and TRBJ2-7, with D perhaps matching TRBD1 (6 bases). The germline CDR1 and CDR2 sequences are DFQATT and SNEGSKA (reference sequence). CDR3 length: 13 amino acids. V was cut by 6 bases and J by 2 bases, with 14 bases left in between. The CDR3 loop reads CSAPGHLPYEQYF. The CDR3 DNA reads TGCAGTGCCCCGGGACATCTTCCCTACGAGCAGTACTTC.